The clone carrying this TCR beta chain has more than one count but fewer than ten. Its specificity is unknown. This sample is drawn from a study of shared clonotypes between healthy human individuals. In the study overall: Researchers assigned three CD4 naive, three CD4 memory, two CD8 naive and one CD8 memory plate to each donor.

Notes on the study in general: Rarefaction gave evidence that sorted-subset sequencing remained incomplete despite large depth. Owing to a small donor count, the genetic and exposure-history diversity represented was limited. When compared with the clonotypes that were shared by all four sorted-subset donors, the non-shared clonotypes turned out to have lower generation probabilities.

The table came from immunoSEQ multiplex PCR; TCRdb's copy has only in-frame clones and leaves some out. This table has hundreds of thousands of clones, about 80% appearing once. Specimen: memory CD4+ T cells sorted from blood. Regarding subset: CD45RA-negative fraction. The TCR was taken from a woman aged 25 to 39 in good health.

The CDR3 spells CASSIAPPGQFSEQYF. The CDR3 DNA follows: TGTGCCAGTAGTATAGCACCCCCGGGACAGTTTAGCGAGCAGTACTTC. This chain links TRBV19 with TRBJ2-5, with TRBD1 identical over 7 bases. TRBJ2-7 explains the end of the DNA better; the J call may be wrong. This CDR3 region has 16 residues. Germline CDR1 LNHDA, CDR2 SQIVND (reference sequence).